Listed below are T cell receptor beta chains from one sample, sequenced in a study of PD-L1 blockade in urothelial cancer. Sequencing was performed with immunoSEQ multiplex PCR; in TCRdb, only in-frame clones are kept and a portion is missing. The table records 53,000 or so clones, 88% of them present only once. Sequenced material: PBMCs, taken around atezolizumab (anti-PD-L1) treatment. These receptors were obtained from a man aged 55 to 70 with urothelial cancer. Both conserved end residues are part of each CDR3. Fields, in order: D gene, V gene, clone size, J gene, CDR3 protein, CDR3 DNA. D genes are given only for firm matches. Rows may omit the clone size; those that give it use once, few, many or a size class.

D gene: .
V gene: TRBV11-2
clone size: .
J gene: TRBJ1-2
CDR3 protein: CASSLDRIYGYTF
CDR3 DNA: TGTGCCAGCAGCTTAGACAGGATCTATGGCTACACCTTC

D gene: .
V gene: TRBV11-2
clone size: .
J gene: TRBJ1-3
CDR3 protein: CASGAPRQGNTIYF
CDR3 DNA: TGTGCCAGCGGCGCACCCCGACAAGGAAACACCATATATTTT

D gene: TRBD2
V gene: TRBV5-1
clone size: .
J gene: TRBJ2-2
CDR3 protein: CASSLAGTTNTGELFF
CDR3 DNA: TGCGCCAGCAGCTTGGCCGGGACTACGAACACCGGGGAGCTGTTTTTT

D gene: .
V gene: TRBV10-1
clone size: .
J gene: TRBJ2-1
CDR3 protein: CASSEGRGGNEQFF
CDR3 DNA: TGCGCCAGCAGTGAAGGTCGGGGTGGGAATGAGCAGTTCTTC

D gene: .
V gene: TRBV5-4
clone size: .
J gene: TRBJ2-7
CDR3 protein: CASSLGGQYEQYF
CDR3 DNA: TGTGCCAGCAGCTTGGGGGGACAATACGAGCAGTACTTC

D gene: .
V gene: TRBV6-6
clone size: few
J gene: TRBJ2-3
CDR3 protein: CASSTLRGGKSDTQYF
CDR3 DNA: TGTGCCAGCAGCACCCTGAGGGGGGGGAAATCAGATACGCAGTATTTT

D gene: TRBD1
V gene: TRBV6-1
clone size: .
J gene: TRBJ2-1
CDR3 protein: CASSSRDRGGDEQFF
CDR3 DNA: TGTGCCAGCAGCTCCAGGGACAGGGGAGGAGATGAGCAGTTCTTC

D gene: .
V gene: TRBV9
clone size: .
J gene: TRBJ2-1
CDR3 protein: CASSVVGQYNEQFF
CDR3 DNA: TGTGCCAGCAGCGTAGTTGGGCAGTACAATGAGCAGTTCTTC

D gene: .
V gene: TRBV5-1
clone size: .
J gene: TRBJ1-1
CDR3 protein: CASSLDSGTEAFF
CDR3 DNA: TGCGCCAGCAGCTTGGATTCAGGCACTGAAGCTTTCTTT

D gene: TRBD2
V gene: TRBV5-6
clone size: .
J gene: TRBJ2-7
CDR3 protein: CASSLALASGINHEQYF
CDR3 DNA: TGTGCCAGCAGCTTGGCCCTCGCTAGCGGGATTAACCACGAGCAGTACTTC